The clone carrying this T cell receptor beta chain was observed many times. Its cognate antigen is unknown. TCRdb ran MiXCR on the 5' RACE reads and lists one entry per CDR3 protein. The repertoire holds 11,000 or so distinct CDR3 sequences, approximately 15% seen once, with roughly a sixth in the top ten. The data derive from a study of spatial heterogeneity in lung cancer. Study in general: There was a strong correlation between the counts of TCR transcripts measured in tumor regions and a T cell transcriptional module score that was calculated from matched bulk RNA-seq. On average, each unique TCR and UMI combination appeared more than ten times in raw reads.

Study-level results: Tracking of tumor mutation counts was seen in expanded intratumoral alpha and beta TCR counts.

V was cut by 2 bases and J by 7 bases, with 9 bases left in between. Germline values: CDR1 MNHEY, CDR2 SMNVEV (reference sequence). There are 14 residues in the CDR3. The time point was: sample taken at primary tumor resection. Here the sequenced sample was lung tumor tissue, taken at surgery. This rearrangement joins TRBV27 to TRBJ1-6, with a possible D match to TRBD1 (5 bases). This TCR derives from a male donor with early-stage non-small cell lung cancer. The CDR3 coding sequence is TGTGCCAGCAGTTTAGGGGGGGACAATTCACCCCTCCACTTT. It is translated as CASSLGGDNSPLHF.